This TCR beta chain originates from a study of monozygotic twins with inflammatory bowel disease. No DNA is given; TCRdb re-called the 5' RACE reads and lists each CDR3 protein once. The sample shows approximately 140,000 distinct CDR3 sequences, and 2% to 2.5% sits with its ten largest clones. This CDR3 is built from 17 residues. In germline, CDR1 is SGHRS, CDR2 YFSETQ. Sequenced input: blood. The J gene is TRBJ1-6, the V gene TRBV5-1; no DNA is available, so the TRBD1 call from TCRdb remains unchecked. The TCR was taken from a human donor with ulcerative colitis or Crohn's disease, or a healthy co-twin of an affected twin (not recorded which). This chain's CDR3 is CASSLGPRDRVDSPLHF.